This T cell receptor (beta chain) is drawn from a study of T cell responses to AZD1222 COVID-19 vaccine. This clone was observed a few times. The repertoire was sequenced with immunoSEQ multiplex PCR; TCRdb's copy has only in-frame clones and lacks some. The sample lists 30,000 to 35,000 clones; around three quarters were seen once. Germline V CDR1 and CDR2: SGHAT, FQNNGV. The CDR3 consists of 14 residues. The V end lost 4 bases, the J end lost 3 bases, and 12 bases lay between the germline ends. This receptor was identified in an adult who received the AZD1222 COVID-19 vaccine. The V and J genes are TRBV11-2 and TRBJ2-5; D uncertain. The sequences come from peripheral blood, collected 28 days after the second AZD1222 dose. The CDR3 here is CASSSSWSEETQYF. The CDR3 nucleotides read TGTGCCAGCAGCTCCTCTTGGTCGGAAGAGACCCAGTACTTC.